Below are 6 T cell receptor beta chains sequenced from a single sample in a study of T-cell reconstitution after alpha-beta-depleted transplantation in children. The authors prepared the TCRbeta library with unique molecular identifiers. A single record per CDR3 protein comes from TCRdb applying MiXCR to the PCR reads. Of about 980,000 distinct CDR3 sequences listed, 25% to 35% are singletons. Sequencing was performed on PBMCs, mostly from graft donor cells, taken 360 days after TCRalphabeta/CD19-depleted stem cell transplant. These receptor sequences come from a boy less than two years old who had a stem cell transplant for SCID, so the T cells may come from the graft donor.

The V gene is TRBV20-1, the J gene TRBJ2-1; 10 bases agree with TRBD2. The CDR3 loop spans 14 amino acids. V gave up 8 bases and J gave up 8 bases; unmatched junction bases: 12. Per the germline V gene, CDR1 is DFQATT and CDR2 is SNEGSKA (reference sequence). CDR3 sequence: CSTLLAGDWDEQFF. Written as DNA, the CDR3 is TGCAGTACTCTCCTAGCGGGGGACTGGGATGAGCAGTTCTTC.

The chain combines TRBV18 with TRBJ1-1, with 7 bases matching TRBD1. The trim removed 3 bases at V and 5 bases at J, leaving 9 bases unmatched. The CDR3 is 15 residues long. The germline V gene encodes CDR1 KGHSH and CDR2 LQKENI. The CDR3 is CASSPERVQGTEAFF. The DNA of the CDR3 is TGTGCCAGCTCACCTGAGCGGGTACAGGGGACTGAAGCTTTCTTT.

The rearrangement links TRBV4-2 to TRBJ2-7; perhaps TRBD1 as D (6 bases). CDR3 length: 12 amino acids. Trimming stripped 4 bases from V and 4 bases from J, with 8 bases between. The germline CDR1 and CDR2 sequences are LGHNA and YNFKEQ. CDR3 in amino acids: CASSRGQYEQYF. CDR3 bases: TGTGCCAGCAGCCGGGGGCAGTACGAGCAGTACTTC.

J is TRBJ2-3 and V is TRBV20-1; D may match TRBD1 or TRBD2 (5 bases each). Germline CDR1 is DFQATT and CDR2 is SNEGSKA (reference sequence). V lost 3 bases and J lost 4, with 11 bases in between. This CDR3 has 13 amino acids. CDR3 region: CSASRGAPDTQYF. CDR3 DNA sequence: TGCAGTGCTAGTCGAGGGGCCCCAGATACGCAGTATTTT.

In its sample, this clonotype was seen a few times. The chain has TRBV20-1 and TRBJ2-7; D is perhaps TRBD1 (6 bases). The CDR3 contains 14 residues. CDR1 is DFQATT, CDR2 SNEGSKA, per germline (reference sequence). Trimming cost V 3 bases and J 2 bases, with 14 bases left between them. The CDR3 protein is CSASGGRKPYEQYF. The CDR3 region has the DNA TGCAGTGCTAGTGGGGGCCGGAAGCCCTACGAGCAGTACTTC.

This clonotype was counted between two and nine times. The chain couples TRBV7-9 to TRBJ1-1; 7 positions agree with TRBD1. The CDR3 runs 16 residues. V dropped 5 bases and J dropped 0; count of bases not matched to a gene: 9. The V gene's germline CDR1 is SEHNR and CDR2 FQNEAQ (reference sequence). CDR3 bases: TGTGCCAGCAGCCCTACAGGACAGGTGGTGAACACTGAAGCTTTCTTT. Its protein product is CASSPTGQVVNTEAFF. The entire variable domain, with the rest obtained from reference TRBV7-9 and TRBJ1-1, is as follows: DTGVSQNPRHKITKRGQNVTFRCDPISEHNRLYWYRQTLGQGPEFLTYFQNEAQLEKSRLLSDRFSAERPKGSFSTLEIQRTEQGDSAMYLCASSPTGQVVNTEAFFGQGTRLTVV.